This T cell receptor (beta chain) originates from a study of T cells in Graves' hyperthyroidism and ophthalmopathy. Study as a whole: Peripheral blood was collected at initial diagnosis, before any treatment.

There were TCR beta CDR3 regions amplified from RNA transcripts. Initially, a first-round RT-PCR of the TCR CDR3 employed the HTBI primer set. TCRdb re-called the multiplex PCR reads through MiXCR, storing one row per CDR3 protein. This table holds some 210,000 distinct CDR3 sequences, 17% found once. Per germline, CDR1 SGHRS and CDR2 YFSETQ. The CDR3 is 15 residues long. With 4 bases removed from V and 6 bases from J, the gap between germline ends came to 20 bases. Input material: blood. The chain has TRBV5-1 and TRBJ2-7; either TRBD1 or TRBD2 may fit D (5 bases each). The receptor's source is a man in his forties or fifties with Graves' hyperthyroidism. The DNA of the CDR3 is TGCGCCAGCAGCACCTCAGGGACGGGATTGGGCGAGCAGTACTTC. Residues: CASSTSGTGLGEQYF.